Below, 18 T cell receptor beta chains from the same sample are listed, as sequenced in a study of cytomegalovirus exposure and HLA in healthy donors. The study ran its PCR with 60 Vbeta and 13 Jbeta primers. Sequencing was performed with immunoSEQ multiplex PCR; in TCRdb, only in-frame clones are kept and a portion is missing. The sample holds 40,000 to 50,000 clones. Sequenced input: PBMCs. The source is a woman in her thirties or forties in good health and CMV-seronegative.

The J gene is TRBJ2-2, the V gene TRBV5-1; 8 positions agree with TRBD1. V lost 2 bases to trimming and J lost 1 base; unmatched junction nucleotides: 4. CDR1 is SGHRS, CDR2 YFSETQ, per germline. The length of the CDR3 is 16 residues. CDR3 amino acids: CASSLVGQGNTGELFF. CDR3 bases: TGCGCCAGCAGCTTAGTCGGACAGGGGAACACCGGGGAGCTGTTTTTT.

The genes are TRBV7-6 and TRBJ2-7; 9 bases line up with TRBD1. Germline lookup yields CDR1 SGHVS and CDR2 FNYEAQ. V dropped 5 bases and J dropped 7; count of bases not matched to a gene: 9. The CDR3 covers 14 residues. The CDR3 DNA is TGTGCCAGCAGCACAGGACAGGGGCCGGGGGAGCAGTACTTC. Translating gives CASSTGQGPGEQYF.

The gene calls are TRBV27 and TRBJ2-7; D is perhaps TRBD1 (6 bases). Germline V lookup: CDR1 MNHEY, CDR2 SMNVEV (reference sequence). The V gene lost 5 bases and the J gene lost 2 bases, with 13 bases spanning the gap. The CDR3 has 14 residues. CDR3 nucleotides: TGTGCCAGCAGTCCCCAAGGACAGACCTACGAGCAGTACTTC. Its translation: CASSPQGQTYEQYF.

The chain carries TRBV5-1 and TRBJ2-7; 8 nucleotides agree with TRBD1. The CDR3 has 15 residues. Germline CDR1 SGHRS, CDR2 YFSETQ. The J segment lost 5 bases and the V segment lost 4 bases, leaving 11 bases of the junction unmatched. CDR3 residues: CASSPRTGSGHEQYF. The CDR3 coding sequence is TGCGCCAGCAGCCCGAGGACAGGGTCTGGCCACGAGCAGTACTTC.

The chain combines TRBV5-1 with TRBJ1-2, with TRBD1 identical over 7 bases. The CDR3 extends over 14 amino acids. V lost 0 bases to trimming and J lost 4 bases; unmatched junction nucleotides: 3. CDR1 is SGHRS, CDR2 YFSETQ, per germline. The CDR3 reads CASSLDAGGYGYTF. The CDR3, as DNA: TGCGCCAGCAGCTTGGATGCAGGGGGCTATGGCTACACCTTC.

Here the CDR3 DNA reads TGTGCCAGCAGTGATTTGACAGGGATGGACTACGAGCAGTACTTC. Translating gives CASSDLTGMDYEQYF. The chain employs TRBV6-1 and TRBJ2-7; TRBD1 aligns across 7 bases. V lost 3 bases and J lost 3; bases outside the gene matches: 8. This CDR3 has 15 amino acids. Germline CDR1 MNHNS, CDR2 SASEGT.

The chain has TRBV11-2 and TRBJ2-1; D may be TRBD2 (6 bases). This CDR3 is 16 amino acids long. The V end lost 2 bases, the J end lost 1 base, and 12 bases lay between the germline ends. CDR1 and CDR2 from the germline V gene are SGHAT and FQNNGV. CDR3 DNA: TGTGCCAGCAGCTTACGGGGGAGCCCTTCCTACAATGAGCAGTTCTTC. Its protein product is CASSLRGSPSYNEQFF. Combining the CDR3 with reference TRBV11-2 and TRBJ2-1 gives the whole variable domain EAGVAQSPRYKIIEKRQSVAFWCNPISGHATLYWYQQILGQGPKLLIQFQNNGVVDDSQLPKDRFSAERLKGVDSTLKIQPAKLEDSAVYLCASSLRGSPSYNEQFFGPGTRLTVL.

The chain links TRBV9 to TRBJ2-3; the match to TRBD2 covers 10 bases. Germline CDR1 reads SGDLS; CDR2 reads YYNGEE. The V segment lost 4 bases and the J segment 5 bases; nucleotides outside the gene matches: 10. This CDR3 is 16 amino acids long. DNA for the CDR3: TGTGCCAGCAGCCTTGCTGCGAGCGGGAGGGGAGATACGCAGTATTTT. Protein product: CASSLAASGRGDTQYF.

V gene TRBV6-6 combines with J gene TRBJ2-5; the match to TRBD1 covers 12 bases. The V and J ends lost 7 bases and 2 bases, in that order; junction bases with no gene match: 5. The CDR3 totals 15 residues. Germline V gives CDR1 MNHNY, CDR2 SVGAGI (reference sequence). The CDR3 is CASNQGQGAQETQYF. The CDR3 region has the DNA TGTGCCAGCAATCAGGGACAGGGGGCTCAAGAGACCCAGTACTTC.

The chain links TRBV5-4 to TRBJ1-1; a weak D match, TRBD1 (6 bases). In germline, CDR1 is SGHNT, CDR2 YYREEE (reference sequence). Trimming removed 7 bases at V and 6 bases at J, with 13 bases between. CDR3 size: 12 residues. The CDR3 loop reads CASSGHPSEAFF. As DNA, the CDR3 is TGTGCCAGCTCGGGACACCCGTCTGAAGCTTTCTTT.

The chain combines TRBV28 with TRBJ1-5; D is uncertain. Germline CDR1 MDHEN, CDR2 SYDVKM. The CDR3 is 15 residues long. V lost 5 bases and J lost 2, with 13 bases in between. This CDR3 is CASSPRGPRNQPQHF. As DNA, the CDR3 is TGTGCCAGCAGTCCCCGAGGTCCTCGCAATCAGCCCCAGCATTTT. Complete variable domain (other parts from reference TRBV28 and TRBJ1-5): DVKVTQSSRYLVKRTGEKVFLECVQDMDHENMFWYRQDPGLGLRLIYFSYDVKMKEKGDIPEGYSVSREKKERFSLILESASTNQTSMYLCASSPRGPRNQPQHFGDGTRLSIL.

The V and J genes are TRBV5-1 and TRBJ2-7; 8 bases match TRBD1. V gave up 0 bases and J gave up 2 bases; unmatched junction bases: 1. Germline values: CDR1 SGHRS, CDR2 YFSETQ. The CDR3 has 14 amino acids. The DNA of the CDR3 is TGCGCCAGCAGCTTGGGGACAGGGACCTACGAGCAGTACTTC. Translating gives CASSLGTGTYEQYF. The whole variable domain, filled in from reference TRBV5-1 and TRBJ2-7, reads KAGVTQTPRYLIKTRGQQVTLSCSPISGHRSVSWYQQTPGQGLQFLFEYFSETQRNKGNFPGRFSGRQFSNSRSEMNVSTLELGDSALYLCASSLGTGTYEQYFGPGTRLTVT.

The chain has TRBV5-5 and TRBJ1-2; weak D call: TRBD1 (6 bases). This CDR3 spans 13 amino acids. The germline gives CDR1 SGHKS, CDR2 YYEKEE (reference sequence). V lost 4 bases to trimming and J lost 8 bases, with 15 bases between them. For the CDR3, the DNA is TGTGCCAGCAGCCCGAGGGGGGGCCGGGGCTACACCTTC. Encoded protein: CASSPRGGRGYTF.

This chain joins TRBV10-1 and TRBJ1-1, with D unresolved. In germline, CDR1 is WNHNN, CDR2 SYGVQD (reference sequence). CDR3 length equals 12 residues. The V end was cut by 5 bases, the J end by 10 bases, with 14 bases between. The CDR3 is CASSPPWSGAFF. The DNA of the CDR3 is TGCGCCAGCAGTCCCCCTTGGTCGGGAGCTTTCTTT.

The chain joins TRBV7-3 to TRBJ1-1; D remains ambiguous. V was cut by 3 bases and J by 0 bases, with 17 bases left in between. From germline, CDR1 is SGHTA and CDR2 FQGTGA. The CDR3 spans 17 residues. CDR3 nucleotides: TGTGCCAGCAGCTTGGCGCAGGTGGCAACCCTGAACACTGAAGCTTTCTTT. It is translated as CASSLAQVATLNTEAFF.

This chain connects TRBV5-8 to TRBJ1-1; D unresolved. The CDR3 length is 13 residues. Deletions cut 2 bases from V and 6 bases from J, with 11 bases between. Germline V gene data show CDR1 as SGHTS and CDR2 as YDEGEE. CDR3 protein: CASSFRGRAEAFF. In DNA, the CDR3 is TGTGCCAGCAGCTTCCGAGGGCGTGCTGAAGCTTTCTTT.

V is TRBV5-1 and J is TRBJ2-3, with D possibly TRBD2 on 5 matching bases. The CDR3 consists of 14 residues. Trimming pared 5 bases from V and 5 bases from J, leaving 15 bases between. The V gene's germline CDR1 is SGHRS and CDR2 YFSETQ. CDR3 sequence (DNA): TGCGCCAGCAGTCTAGCTCAGGTGGGAGATACGCAGTATTTT. Translation: CASSLAQVGDTQYF.

The rearrangement joins TRBV19 to TRBJ2-7; the D gene is possibly TRBD1 (5 bases). Germline V CDR1 and CDR2: LNHDA, SQIVND (reference sequence). CDR3 size: 13 residues. Trimming took off 2 bases at V and 3 bases at J, with 8 bases between the two ends. CDR3 sequence (DNA): TGTGCCAGTAGTATAAGGGGCTACTACGAGCAGTACTTC. Translated, it gives CASSIRGYYEQYF.